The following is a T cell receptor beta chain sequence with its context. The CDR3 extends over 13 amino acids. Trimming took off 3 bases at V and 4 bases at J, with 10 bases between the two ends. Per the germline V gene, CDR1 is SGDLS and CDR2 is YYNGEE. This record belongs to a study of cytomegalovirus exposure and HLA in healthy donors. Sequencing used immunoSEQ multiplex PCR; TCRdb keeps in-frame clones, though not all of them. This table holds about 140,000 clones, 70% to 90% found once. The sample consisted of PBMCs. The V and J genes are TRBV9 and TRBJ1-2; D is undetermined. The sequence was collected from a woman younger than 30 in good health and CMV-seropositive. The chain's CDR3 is CASSGSKIYGYTF. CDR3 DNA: TGTGCCAGCAGCGGTAGCAAAATCTATGGCTACACCTTC.